This TCR beta chain appears in the sequencing data of a study of T cell responses to AZD1222 COVID-19 vaccine. Worth noting for this clone: Its matching antigen is unknown.

Measured with immunoSEQ multiplex PCR; TCRdb has only the in-frame clones, and not every one. The table shows about 110,000 clones, with about 88% occurring only once. Germline CDR1 SEHNR, CDR2 FQNEAQ (reference sequence). The CDR3 loop spans 15 amino acids. Germline trimming cut 1 base from V and 7 bases from J; bases unmatched to any gene: 5. Overall study findings and caveats: The span of vaccine-associated CD4 TCRs extended across spike, with dominance at 160-218 and 743-854. Increased Spike-specific TCR breadth and depth were observed after two AZD1222 doses.

This chain uses TRBV7-9 with TRBJ1-4, with 8 bases matching TRBD1. The sequence was collected from an adult in good health. The sequencing used peripheral blood, collected on day 0 of AZD1222 vaccination. The CDR3 coding sequence is TGTGCCAGCAGCTTAGATGCAGGGGGCCTTGAAAAACTGTTTTTT. Its protein product is CASSLDAGGLEKLFF.